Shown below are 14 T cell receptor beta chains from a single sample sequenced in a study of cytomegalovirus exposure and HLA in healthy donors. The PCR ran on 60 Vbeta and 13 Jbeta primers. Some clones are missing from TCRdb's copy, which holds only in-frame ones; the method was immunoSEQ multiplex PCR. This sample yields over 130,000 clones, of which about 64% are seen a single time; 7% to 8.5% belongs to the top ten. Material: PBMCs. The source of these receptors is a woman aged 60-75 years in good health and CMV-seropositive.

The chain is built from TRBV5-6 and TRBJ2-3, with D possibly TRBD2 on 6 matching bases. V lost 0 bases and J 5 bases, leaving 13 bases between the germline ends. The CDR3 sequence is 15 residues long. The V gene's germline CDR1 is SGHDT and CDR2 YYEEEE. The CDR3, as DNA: TGTGCCAGCAGCTTGGTTGTGGGGGGAGGAGATACGCAGTATTTT. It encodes CASSLVVGGGDTQYF.

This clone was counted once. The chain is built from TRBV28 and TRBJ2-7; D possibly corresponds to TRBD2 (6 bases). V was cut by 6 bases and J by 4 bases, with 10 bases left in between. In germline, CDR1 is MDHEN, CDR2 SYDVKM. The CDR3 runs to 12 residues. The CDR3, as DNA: TGTGCCAGCAGCGGGAGCAAGTACGAGCAGTACTTC. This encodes CASSGSKYEQYF. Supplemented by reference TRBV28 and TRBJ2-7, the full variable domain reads DVKVTQSSRYLVKRTGEKVFLECVQDMDHENMFWYRQDPGLGLRLIYFSYDVKMKEKGDIPEGYSVSREKKERFSLILESASTNQTSMYLCASSGSKYEQYFGPGTRLTVT.

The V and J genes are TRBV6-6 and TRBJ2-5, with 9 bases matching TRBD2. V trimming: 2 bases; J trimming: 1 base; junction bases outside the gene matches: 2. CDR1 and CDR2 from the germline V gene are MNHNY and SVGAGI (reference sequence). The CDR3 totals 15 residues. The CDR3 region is CASSYTSGFQETQYF. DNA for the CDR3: TGTGCCAGCAGTTACACTAGCGGGTTCCAAGAGACCCAGTACTTC.

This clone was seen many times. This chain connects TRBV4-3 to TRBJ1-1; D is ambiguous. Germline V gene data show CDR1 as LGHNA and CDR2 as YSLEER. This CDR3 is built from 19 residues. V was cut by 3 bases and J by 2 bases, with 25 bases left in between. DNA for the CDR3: TGCGCCAGCAGCCAGAGTCTGGGAGCCCCGATCCCCTCAAACACTGAAGCTTTCTTT. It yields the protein CASSQSLGAPIPSNTEAFF.

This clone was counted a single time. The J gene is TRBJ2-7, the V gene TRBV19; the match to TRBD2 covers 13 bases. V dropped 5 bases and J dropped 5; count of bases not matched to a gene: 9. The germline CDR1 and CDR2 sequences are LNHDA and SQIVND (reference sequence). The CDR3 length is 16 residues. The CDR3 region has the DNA TGTGCCAGTAGTCAGAGGGGACTAGCGGGAAAAAACGAGCAGTACTTC. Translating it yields CASSQRGLAGKNEQYF. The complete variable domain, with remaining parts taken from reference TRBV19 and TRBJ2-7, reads DGGITQSPKYLFRKEGQNVTLSCEQNLNHDAMYWYRQDPGQGLRLIYYSQIVNDFQKGDIAEGYSVSREKKESFPLTVTSAQKNPTAFYLCASSQRGLAGKNEQYFGPGTRLTVT.

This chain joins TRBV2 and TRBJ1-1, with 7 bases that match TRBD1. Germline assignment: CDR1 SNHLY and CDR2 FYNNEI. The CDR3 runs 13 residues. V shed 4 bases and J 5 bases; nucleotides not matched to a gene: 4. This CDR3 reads CASSADRETEAFF. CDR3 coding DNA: TGTGCCAGCAGTGCTGACAGGGAGACTGAAGCTTTCTTT.

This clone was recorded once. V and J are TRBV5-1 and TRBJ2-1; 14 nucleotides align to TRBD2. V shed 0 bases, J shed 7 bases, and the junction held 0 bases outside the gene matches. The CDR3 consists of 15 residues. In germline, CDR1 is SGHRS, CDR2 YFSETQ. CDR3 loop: CASSLGTSGRNEQFF. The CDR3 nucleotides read TGCGCCAGCAGCTTGGGGACTAGCGGGAGGAATGAGCAGTTCTTC.

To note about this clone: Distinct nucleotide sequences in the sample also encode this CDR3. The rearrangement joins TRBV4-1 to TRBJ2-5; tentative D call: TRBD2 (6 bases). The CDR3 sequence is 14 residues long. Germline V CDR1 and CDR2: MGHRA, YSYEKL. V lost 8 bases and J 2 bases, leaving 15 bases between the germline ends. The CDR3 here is CASSDGGGQETQYF. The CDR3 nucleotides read TGCGCCAGCTCGGACGGGGGAGGACAAGAGACCCAGTACTTC.

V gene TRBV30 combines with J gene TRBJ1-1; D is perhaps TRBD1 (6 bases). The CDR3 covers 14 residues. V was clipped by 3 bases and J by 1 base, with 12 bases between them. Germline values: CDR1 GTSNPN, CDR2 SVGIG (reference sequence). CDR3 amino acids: CAWRTDSGNTEAFF. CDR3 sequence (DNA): TGTGCCTGGAGGACGGACAGTGGGAACACTGAAGCTTTCTTT.

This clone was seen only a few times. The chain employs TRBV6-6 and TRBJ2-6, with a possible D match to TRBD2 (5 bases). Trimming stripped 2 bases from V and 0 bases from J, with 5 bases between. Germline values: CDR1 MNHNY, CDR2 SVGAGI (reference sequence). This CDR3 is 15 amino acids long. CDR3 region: CASSYGGSGANVLTF. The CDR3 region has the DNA TGTGCCAGCAGTTACGGAGGCTCTGGGGCCAACGTCCTGACTTTC.

CDR3 residues: CASRDIAQDTQYF. The CDR3 region has the DNA TGTGCCAGCAGGGACATCGCCCAAGATACGCAGTATTTT. The V call is TRBV28, the J call TRBJ2-3; tentative D call: TRBD1 (5 bases). Trimming cost V 6 bases and J 5 bases, with 12 bases left between them. Germline CDR1 is MDHEN and CDR2 is SYDVKM. The CDR3 is made up of 13 amino acids.

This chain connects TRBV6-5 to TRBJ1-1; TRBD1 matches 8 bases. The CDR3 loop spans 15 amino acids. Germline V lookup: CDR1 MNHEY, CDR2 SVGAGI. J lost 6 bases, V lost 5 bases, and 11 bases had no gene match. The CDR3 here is CASSPSTGEGAEAFF. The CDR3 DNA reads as TGTGCCAGCAGTCCGTCGACAGGGGAGGGAGCTGAAGCTTTCTTT.

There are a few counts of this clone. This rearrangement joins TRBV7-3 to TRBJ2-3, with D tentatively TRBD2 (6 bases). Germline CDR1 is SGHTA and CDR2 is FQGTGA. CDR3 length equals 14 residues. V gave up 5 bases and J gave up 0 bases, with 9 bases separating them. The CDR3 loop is CASSPRGSTDTQYF. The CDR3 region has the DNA TGTGCCAGCAGCCCTCGGGGGAGCACAGATACGCAGTATTTT.

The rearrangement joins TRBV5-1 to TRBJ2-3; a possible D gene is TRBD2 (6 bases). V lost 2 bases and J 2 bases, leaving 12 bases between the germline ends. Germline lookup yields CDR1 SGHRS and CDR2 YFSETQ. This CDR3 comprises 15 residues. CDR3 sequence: CASSLGLLYTDTQYF. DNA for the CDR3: TGCGCCAGCAGCTTAGGACTACTTTACACAGATACGCAGTATTTT.